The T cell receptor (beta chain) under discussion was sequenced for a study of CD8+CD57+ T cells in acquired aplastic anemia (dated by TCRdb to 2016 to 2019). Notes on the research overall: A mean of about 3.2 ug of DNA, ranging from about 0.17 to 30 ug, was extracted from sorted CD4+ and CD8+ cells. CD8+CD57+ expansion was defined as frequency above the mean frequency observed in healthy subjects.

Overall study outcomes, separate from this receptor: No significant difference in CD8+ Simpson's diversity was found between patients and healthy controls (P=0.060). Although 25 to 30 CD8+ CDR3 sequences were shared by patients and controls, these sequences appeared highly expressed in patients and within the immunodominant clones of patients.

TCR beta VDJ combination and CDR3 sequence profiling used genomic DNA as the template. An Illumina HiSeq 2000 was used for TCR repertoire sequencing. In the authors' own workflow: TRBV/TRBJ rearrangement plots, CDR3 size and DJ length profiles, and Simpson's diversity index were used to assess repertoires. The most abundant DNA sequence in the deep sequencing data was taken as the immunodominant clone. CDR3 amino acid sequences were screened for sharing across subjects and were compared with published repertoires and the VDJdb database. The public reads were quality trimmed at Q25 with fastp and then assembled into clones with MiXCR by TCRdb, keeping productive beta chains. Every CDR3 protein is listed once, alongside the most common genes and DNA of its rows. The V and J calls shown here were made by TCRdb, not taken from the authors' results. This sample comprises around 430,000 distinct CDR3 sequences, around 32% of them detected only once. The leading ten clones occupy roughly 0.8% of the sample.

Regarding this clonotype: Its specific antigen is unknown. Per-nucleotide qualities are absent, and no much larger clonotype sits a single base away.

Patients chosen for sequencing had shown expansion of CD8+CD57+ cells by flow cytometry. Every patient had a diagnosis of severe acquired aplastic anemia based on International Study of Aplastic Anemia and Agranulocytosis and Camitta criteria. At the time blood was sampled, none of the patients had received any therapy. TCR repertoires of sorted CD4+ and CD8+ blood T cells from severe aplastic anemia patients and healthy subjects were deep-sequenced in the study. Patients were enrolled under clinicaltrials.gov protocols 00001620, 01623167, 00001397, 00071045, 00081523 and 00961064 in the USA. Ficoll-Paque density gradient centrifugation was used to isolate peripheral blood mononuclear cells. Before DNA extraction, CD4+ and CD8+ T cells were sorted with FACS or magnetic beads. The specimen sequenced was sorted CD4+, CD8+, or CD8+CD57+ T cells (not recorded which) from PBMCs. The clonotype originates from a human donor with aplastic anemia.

The DNA is as follows: TGCGCCAGCAGCCAAGTTGCGGGGGGAGAAAAACTGTTTTTT. This codes for CASSQVAGGEKLFF. The V and J segments used are TRBV4-3 and TRBJ1-4, and possibly TRBD1, on 5 matching bases. V gives up 1 base and J gives up 8 bases, and the segment between their germline ends measures 11 bases. From the cysteine up to the phenylalanine, the CDR3 has a length of 14 residues. The CDR3 DNA has 42 bases and is translated from base 1. CDR1 and CDR2 are drawn from the germline V gene: LGHNA, YSLEER.